These T cell receptor beta chains were read from a single sample in a study of beta chain features in type 1 diabetes. The repertoire was sequenced with immunoSEQ multiplex PCR; TCRdb's copy has only in-frame clones and lacks some. This sample has over 500,000 clones, with about a sixth found just once. Sequencing was done on a sample of naive CD4+ T cells from blood. The source is a man younger than 30 in good health. Both conserved end residues are part of each CDR3. D genes are given only for firm matches. Only some rows state a clone size, as once, few, many or a class for expanded clones.

TRBV9,few,TRBJ1-5,.,TGTGCCAGCAGCGTAGCAGGGAATCAGCCCCAGCATTTT,CASSVAGNQPQHF
TRBV5-1,few,TRBJ2-5,.,TGCGCCAGCAGCCTCAGGCCCCAGGAGACCCAGTACTTC,CASSLRPQETQYF
TRBV19,.,TRBJ2-1,TRBD1,TGTGCCAGTAGTACAAACAGGGGGCTAGGCGATGAGCAGTTCTTC,CASSTNRGLGDEQFF
TRBV7-9,few,TRBJ2-1,TRBD2,TGTGCCAGCAGCCTCCGACAGGGACTAGCGGGAGAGGCTGAGCAGTTCTTC,CASSLRQGLAGEAEQFF
TRBV28,few,TRBJ2-7,.,TGTGCCAGCAGTTTCCGGTCGTACGAGCAGTACTTC,CASSFRSYEQYF
TRBV19,.,TRBJ1-1,.,TGTGCCAGTAGCCGGAACACTGAAGCTTTCTTT,CASSRNTEAFF
TRBV29-1,few,TRBJ2-2,.,TGCAGCGTTGCAGTGAAAACAAACACCGGGGAGCTGTTTTTT,CSVAVKTNTGELFF
TRBV18,.,TRBJ1-2,TRBD1,TGTGCCAGCTCACCGGACAGGGGAGCGGAAGGCTACACCTTC,CASSPDRGAEGYTF
TRBV18,.,TRBJ1-2,.,TGTGCCAGCTCACCGGTAGGGAAGGGTGGCTACACCTTC,CASSPVGKGGYTF
TRBV9,few,TRBJ2-3,TRBD1,TGTGCCAGCAGCCAAGACAGGGCCATGGCAGCAGATACGCAGTATTTT,CASSQDRAMAADTQYF
TRBV5-1,.,TRBJ2-1,TRBD2,TGCGCCAGCAGCCCAACCGTGGGCGGGAGTGGGAATGAGCAGTTCTTC,CASSPTVGGSGNEQFF
TRBV7-9,few,TRBJ2-7,.,TGTGCCAGCAGCTTTACCGATGGGCGCTACGAGCAGTACTTC,CASSFTDGRYEQYF
TRBV27,few,TRBJ2-1,.,TGTGCCAGCAGTTTCCTCGATCAGCGCCGCTCCTACAATGAGCAGTTCTTC,CASSFLDQRRSYNEQFF
TRBV4-3,.,TRBJ1-1,.,TGCGCCAGCAGCCCGGCGCCGAACACTGAAGCTTTCTTT,CASSPAPNTEAFF
TRBV7-3,.,TRBJ2-1,.,TGTGCCAGCAGCTTAACCCCCGGGGGAGGGGGCAATGAGCAGTTCTTC,CASSLTPGGGGNEQFF
TRBV4-2,.,TRBJ2-3,.,TGTGCCAGCAGGGAGGGGGTTTTGGATACGCAGTATTTT,CASREGVLDTQYF
TRBV6-5,once,TRBJ2-7,.,TGTGCCAGCAGTTCATTTACCTACGAGCAGTACTTC,CASSSFTYEQYF
TRBV27,.,TRBJ2-3,.,TGTGCCAGCAGACGTCCCGGGAGCACAGATACGCAGTATTTT,CASRRPGSTDTQYF
TRBV4-3,few,TRBJ1-4,.,TGCGCCAGCAGCCAAGTCTTGTCCCCTAATGAAAAACTGTTTTTT,CASSQVLSPNEKLFF
TRBV4-1,.,TRBJ1-5,.,TGCGCCAGCAGCCAGACAGGAATCGATCAGCCCCAGCATTTT,CASSQTGIDQPQHF
TRBV4-1,.,TRBJ2-7,.,TGCGCCAGCAGCCAAGATCGACAGGCGAGCTCCTACGAGCAGTACTTC,CASSQDRQASSYEQYF
TRBV7-9,many,TRBJ2-6,TRBD1,TGTGCCAGCAGAGGGGGCTACAGGCTCACCTCTGGGGCCAACGTCCTGACTTTC,CASRGGYRLTSGANVLTF
TRBV5-1,.,TRBJ2-1,TRBD2,TGCGCCAGCAGCTTACTAGCGGGGGGCAATGAGCAGTTCTTC,CASSLLAGGNEQFF
TRBV29-1,.,TRBJ2-3,.,TGCAGCGTTGTGTCCCCCACAGATACGCAGTATTTT,CSVVSPTDTQYF
TRBV7-2,.,TRBJ1-1,.,TGTGCCAGCAGCTTAGACAGGGTCCAGACTGAAGCTTTCTTT,CASSLDRVQTEAFF
TRBV14,.,TRBJ2-7,TRBD2,TGTGCCAGCAGCCAAGAGTTCGGGGGGAGCTCCTACGAGCAGTACTTC,CASSQEFGGSSYEQYF
TRBV7-3,once,TRBJ1-1,.,TGTGCCAGCAGCCCCGATGGAGACACTGAAGCTTTCTTT,CASSPDGDTEAFF
TRBV6-5,few,TRBJ2-1,.,TGTGCCAGCAATTTAGCTGGCGAGCAGTTCTTC,CASNLAGEQFF
TRBV4-1,few,TRBJ2-6,.,TGCGCCAGCAGCCAAGACAGCTCTGGGGCCAACGTCCTGACTTTC,CASSQDSSGANVLTF
TRBV7-2,few,TRBJ2-1,TRBD2,TGTGCCAGCAGCTCAGGGACTAGCGGGAGAGGGAATGAGCAGTTCTTC,CASSSGTSGRGNEQFF
TRBV27,few,TRBJ2-7,.,TGTGCCAGCAGTTTATTTGGTCGGGAGCAGTACTTC,CASSLFGREQYF
TRBV25-1,few,TRBJ2-7,TRBD1,TGTGCCAGCAGTGTTCCGGGGACAGGTACCTACGAGCAGTACTTC,CASSVPGTGTYEQYF
TRBV7-9,.,TRBJ1-1,.,TGTGCCAGCAGCTTGGACCCCACTCCGAACGCTGAAGCTTTCTTT,CASSLDPTPNAEAFF
TRBV28,few,TRBJ2-7,.,TGTGCCAGCAGTTTATGGGGTTTGGGGCCCGAGCAGTACTTC,CASSLWGLGPEQYF
TRBV7-9,.,TRBJ1-2,TRBD1,TGTGCCAGCAGCTTAGAAGGCGCTTTGGGACAGCCAAACTATGGCTACACCTTC,CASSLEGALGQPNYGYTF
TRBV2,.,TRBJ1-5,TRBD1,TGTGCCAGCAGTGAATCCCTAGACAGGGCGCGAGTTCAGCCCCAGCATTTT,CASSESLDRARVQPQHF
TRBV7-2,few,TRBJ2-1,TRBD2,TGTGCCAGCAGCAAAGGGACTAGCGGGAATGAGCAGTTCTTC,CASSKGTSGNEQFF
TRBV5-4,.,TRBJ2-1,.,TGTGCCAGCAGCCTGGGGGCTTCGGGGAATGAGCAGTTCTTC,CASSLGASGNEQFF
TRBV4-2,few,TRBJ2-4,TRBD1,TGTGCCAGCAGCCCAACCGACAGGGATGTTAACATTCAGTACTTC,CASSPTDRDVNIQYF